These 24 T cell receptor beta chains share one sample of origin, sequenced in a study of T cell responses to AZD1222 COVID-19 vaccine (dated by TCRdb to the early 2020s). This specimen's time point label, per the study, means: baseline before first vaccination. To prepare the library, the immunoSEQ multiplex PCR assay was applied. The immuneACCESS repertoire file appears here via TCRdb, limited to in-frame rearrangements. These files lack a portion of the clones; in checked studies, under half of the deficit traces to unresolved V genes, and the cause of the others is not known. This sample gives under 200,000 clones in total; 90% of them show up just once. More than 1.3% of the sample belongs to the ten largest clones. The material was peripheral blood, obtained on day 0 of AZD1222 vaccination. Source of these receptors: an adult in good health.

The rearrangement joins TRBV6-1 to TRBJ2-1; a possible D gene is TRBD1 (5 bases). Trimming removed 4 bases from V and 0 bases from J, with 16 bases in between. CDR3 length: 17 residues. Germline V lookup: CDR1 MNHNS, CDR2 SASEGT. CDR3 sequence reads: CASSGRQRQSSYNEQFF. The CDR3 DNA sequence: TGTGCCAGCAGTGGAAGACAGCGTCAGAGCTCCTACAATGAGCAGTTCTTC.

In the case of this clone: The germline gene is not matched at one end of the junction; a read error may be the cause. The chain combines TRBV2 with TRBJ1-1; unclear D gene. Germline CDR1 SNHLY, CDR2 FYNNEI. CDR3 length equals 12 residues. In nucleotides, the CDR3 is TGTGCCAGCACCGGAGGCGGTCGTGGTCCGATCTTT. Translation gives CASTGGGRGPIF.

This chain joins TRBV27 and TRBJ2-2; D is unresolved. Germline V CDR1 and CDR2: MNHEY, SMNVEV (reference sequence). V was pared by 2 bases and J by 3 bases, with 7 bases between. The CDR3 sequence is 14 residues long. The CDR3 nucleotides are TGTGCCAGCAGTTTAGCTCAGGACACCGGGGAGCTGTTTTTT. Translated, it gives CASSLAQDTGELFF.

CDR3 loop: CASSPGRGQGKRNTEAFF. As DNA, the CDR3 is TGCGCCAGCAGCCCGGGCAGGGGACAGGGAAAAAGAAACACTGAAGCTTTCTTT. The V call is TRBV4-1, the J call TRBJ1-1; TRBD1 matches at 9 bases. The CDR3 is made up of 18 amino acids. Germline CDR1 reads MGHRA; CDR2 reads YSYEKL. Trimming removed 4 bases from V and 2 bases from J; junction bases left unmatched: 14.

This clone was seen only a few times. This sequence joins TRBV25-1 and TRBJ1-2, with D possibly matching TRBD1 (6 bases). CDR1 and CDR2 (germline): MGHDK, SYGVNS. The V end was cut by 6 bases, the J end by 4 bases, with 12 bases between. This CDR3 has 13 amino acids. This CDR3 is CASRFGGAYGYTF. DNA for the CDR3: TGTGCCAGCAGGTTCGGGGGGGCCTATGGCTACACCTTC.

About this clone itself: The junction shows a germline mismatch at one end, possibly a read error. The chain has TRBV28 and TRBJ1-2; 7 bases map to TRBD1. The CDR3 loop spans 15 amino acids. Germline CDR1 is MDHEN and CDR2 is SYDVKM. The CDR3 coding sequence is TGTGCCAGCAGTCAGACAGGGATAAATTCCTATGGCTACGCCTTC. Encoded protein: CASSQTGINSYGYAF.

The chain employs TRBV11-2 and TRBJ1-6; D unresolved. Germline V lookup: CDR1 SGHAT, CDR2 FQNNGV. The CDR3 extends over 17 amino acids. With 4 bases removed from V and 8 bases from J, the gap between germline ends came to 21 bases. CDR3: CASSSQRPSWAYSPLHF. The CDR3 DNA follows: TGTGCCAGCAGCTCCCAAAGGCCCTCATGGGCATATTCACCCCTCCACTTT.

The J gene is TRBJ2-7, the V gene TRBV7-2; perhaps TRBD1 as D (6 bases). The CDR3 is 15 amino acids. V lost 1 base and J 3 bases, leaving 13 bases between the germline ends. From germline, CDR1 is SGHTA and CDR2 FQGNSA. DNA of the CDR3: TGTGCCAGCAGCTTAGGATACAGGGTGGACTACGAGCAGTACTTC. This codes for CASSLGYRVDYEQYF.

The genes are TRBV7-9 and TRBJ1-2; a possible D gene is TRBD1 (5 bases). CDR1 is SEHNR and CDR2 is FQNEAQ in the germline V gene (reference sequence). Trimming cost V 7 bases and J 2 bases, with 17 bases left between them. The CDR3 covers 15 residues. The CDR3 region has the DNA TGTGCCAGCACCTGGGGGTGGGAGGACAACTATGGCTACACCTTC. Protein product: CASTWGWEDNYGYTF.

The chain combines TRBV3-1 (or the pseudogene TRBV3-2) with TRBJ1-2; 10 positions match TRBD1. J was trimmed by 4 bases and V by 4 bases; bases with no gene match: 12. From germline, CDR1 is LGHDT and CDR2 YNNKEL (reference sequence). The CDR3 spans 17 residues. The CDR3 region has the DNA TGTGCCAGCAGCCTGGGACAGGGGAGGCCCCTTACCTATGGCTACACCTTC. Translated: CASSLGQGRPLTYGYTF.

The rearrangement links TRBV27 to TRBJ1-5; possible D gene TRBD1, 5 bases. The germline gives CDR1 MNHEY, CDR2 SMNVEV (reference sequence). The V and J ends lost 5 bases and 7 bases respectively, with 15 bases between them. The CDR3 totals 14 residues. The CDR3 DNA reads TGTGCCAGCAGTCCCCCGGGGCGGTGGCAGCCCCAGCATTTT. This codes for CASSPPGRWQPQHF.

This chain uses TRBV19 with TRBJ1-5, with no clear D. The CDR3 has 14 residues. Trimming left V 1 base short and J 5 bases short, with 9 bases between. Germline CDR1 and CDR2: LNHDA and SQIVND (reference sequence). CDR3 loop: CASSIGSGDQPQHF. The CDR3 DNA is TGTGCCAGTAGTATAGGGAGCGGGGATCAGCCCCAGCATTTT.

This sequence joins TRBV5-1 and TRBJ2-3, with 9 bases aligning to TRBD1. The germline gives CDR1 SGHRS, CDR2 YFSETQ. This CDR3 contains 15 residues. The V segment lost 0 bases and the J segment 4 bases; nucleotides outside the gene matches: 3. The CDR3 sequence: CASSLDGTGSDTQYF. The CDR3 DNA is TGCGCCAGCAGCTTGGACGGGACAGGGTCAGATACGCAGTATTTT. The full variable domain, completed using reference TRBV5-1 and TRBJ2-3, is KAGVTQTPRYLIKTRGQQVTLSCSPISGHRSVSWYQQTPGQGLQFLFEYFSETQRNKGNFPGRFSGRQFSNSRSEMNVSTLELGDSALYLCASSLDGTGSDTQYFGPGTRLTVL.

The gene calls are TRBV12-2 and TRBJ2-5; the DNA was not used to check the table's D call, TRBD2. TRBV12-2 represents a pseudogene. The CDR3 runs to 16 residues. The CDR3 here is CASRLLKRSRQETQYF. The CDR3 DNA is TGTGCAAGTCGCTTATTAAAGCGGAGTAGGCAAGAGACCCAGTACTTC.

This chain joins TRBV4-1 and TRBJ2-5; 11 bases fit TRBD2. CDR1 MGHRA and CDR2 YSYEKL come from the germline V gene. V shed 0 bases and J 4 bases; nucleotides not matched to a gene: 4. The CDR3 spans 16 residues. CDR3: CASSQDWLAGGETQYF. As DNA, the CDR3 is TGCGCCAGCAGCCAAGATTGGCTAGCGGGGGGAGAGACCCAGTACTTC.

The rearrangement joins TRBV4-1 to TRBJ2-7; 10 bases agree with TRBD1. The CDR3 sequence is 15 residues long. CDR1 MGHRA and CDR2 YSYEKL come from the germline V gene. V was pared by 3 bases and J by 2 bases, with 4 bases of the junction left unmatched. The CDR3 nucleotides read TGCGCCAGCAGCCAGCGACAGGGGGCCCCCTACGAGCAGTACTTC. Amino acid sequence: CASSQRQGAPYEQYF.

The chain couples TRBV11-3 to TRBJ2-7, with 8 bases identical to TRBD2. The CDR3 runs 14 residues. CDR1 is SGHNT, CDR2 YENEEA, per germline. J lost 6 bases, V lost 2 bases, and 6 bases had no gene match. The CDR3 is CASSLLSGGSEQYF. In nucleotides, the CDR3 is TGTGCCAGCAGCTTATTAAGCGGGGGTTCCGAGCAGTACTTC.

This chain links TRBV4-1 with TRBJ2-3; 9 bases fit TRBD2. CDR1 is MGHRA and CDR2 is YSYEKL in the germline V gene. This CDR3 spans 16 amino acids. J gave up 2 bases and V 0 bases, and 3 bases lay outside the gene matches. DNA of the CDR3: TGCGCCAGCAGCCAAGATTCTAGCGGGAACACAGATACGCAGTATTTT. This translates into CASSQDSSGNTDTQYF.

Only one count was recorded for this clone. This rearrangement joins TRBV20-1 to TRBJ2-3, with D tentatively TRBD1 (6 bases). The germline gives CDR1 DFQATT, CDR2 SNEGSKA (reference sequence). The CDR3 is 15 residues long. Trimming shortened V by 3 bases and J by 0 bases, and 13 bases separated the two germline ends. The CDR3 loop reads CSASYGTTSTDTQYF. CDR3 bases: TGCAGTGCTAGTTACGGGACAACTAGCACAGATACGCAGTATTTT.

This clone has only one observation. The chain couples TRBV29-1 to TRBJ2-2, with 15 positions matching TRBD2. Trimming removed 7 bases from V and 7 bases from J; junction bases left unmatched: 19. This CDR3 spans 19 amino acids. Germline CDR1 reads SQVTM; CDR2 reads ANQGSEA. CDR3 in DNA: TGCAGCGCTAGCCTAGCCGGGACTAGCGGGGGGCACGTTCGCGGGGAGCTGTTTTTT. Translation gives CSASLAGTSGGHVRGELFF.

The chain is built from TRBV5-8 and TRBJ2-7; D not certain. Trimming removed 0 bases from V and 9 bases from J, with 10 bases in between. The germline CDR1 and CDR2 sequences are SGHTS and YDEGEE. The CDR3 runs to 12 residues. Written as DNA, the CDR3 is TGTGCCAGCAGCTTGGTAAGGGCTGGGCAGTACTTC. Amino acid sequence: CASSLVRAGQYF.

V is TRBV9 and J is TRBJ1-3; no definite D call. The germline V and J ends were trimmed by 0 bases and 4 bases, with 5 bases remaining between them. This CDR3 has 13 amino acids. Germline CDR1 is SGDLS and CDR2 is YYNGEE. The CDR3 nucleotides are TGTGCCAGCAGCGTAGGCCCCGGAAACACCATATATTTT. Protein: CASSVGPGNTIYF. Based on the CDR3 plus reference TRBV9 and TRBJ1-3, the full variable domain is DSGVTQTPKHLITATGQRVTLRCSPRSGDLSVYWYQQSLDQGLQFLIQYYNGEERAKGNILERFSAQQFPDLHSELNLSSLELGDSALYFCASSVGPGNTIYFGEGSWLTVV.

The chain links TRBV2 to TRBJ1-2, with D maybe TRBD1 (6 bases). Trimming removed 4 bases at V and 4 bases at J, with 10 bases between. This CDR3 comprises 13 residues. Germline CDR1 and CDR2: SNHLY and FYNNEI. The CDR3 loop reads CASSGQATYGYTF. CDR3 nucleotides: TGTGCCAGCAGTGGACAGGCTACCTATGGCTACACCTTC.

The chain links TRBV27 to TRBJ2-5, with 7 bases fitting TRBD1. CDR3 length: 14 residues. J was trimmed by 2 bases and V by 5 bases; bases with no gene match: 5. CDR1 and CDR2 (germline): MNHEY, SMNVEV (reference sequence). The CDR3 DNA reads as TGTGCCAGCAGTCGGGACAGACCTCAAGAGACCCAGTACTTC. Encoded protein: CASSRDRPQETQYF.